A single sample gave rise to the 5 T cell receptor beta chains below, sequenced in a study of T cell responses to AZD1222 COVID-19 vaccine. Generated by immunoSEQ multiplex PCR, the TCRdb table keeps only in-frame clones and is missing some. The sample includes approximately 140,000 clones, 85% to 95% of them seen just once. Sequencing used peripheral blood, obtained on day 0 of AZD1222 vaccination. The receptors come from an adult in good health.

The V call is TRBV18, the J call TRBJ2-7, with D perhaps matching TRBD2 (5 bases). V was pared by 3 bases and J by 4 bases, with 13 bases between. The CDR3 contains 14 residues. Germline lookup yields CDR1 KGHSH and CDR2 LQKENI. CDR3 residues: CASSPPTRTYEQYF. The CDR3, as DNA: TGTGCCAGCTCACCGCCCACTAGGACTTACGAGCAGTACTTC. The full variable domain, completed using reference TRBV18 and TRBJ2-7, is NAGVMQNPRHLVRRRGQEARLRCSPMKGHSHVYWYRQLPEEGLKFMVYLQKENIIDESGMPKERFSAEFPKEGPSILRIQQVVRGDSAAYFCASSPPTRTYEQYFGPGTRLTVT.

Here the CDR3 DNA reads TGTGCCAGCAGCCCCTCCGGGGGGACAGATACGCAGTATTTT. This translates into CASSPSGGTDTQYF. This chain uses TRBV4-2 with TRBJ2-3, with 7 bases fitting TRBD2. J gave up 3 bases and V 4 bases, and 4 bases lay outside the gene matches. The CDR3 is 14 residues long. CDR1 is LGHNA, CDR2 YNFKEQ, per germline.

V usage is TRBV16 and J usage is TRBJ1-2; a weak D match, TRBD1 (5 bases). CDR1 is KGHSY, CDR2 FQNENV, per germline. V was clipped by 2 bases and J by 6 bases, with 13 bases between them. This CDR3 spans 14 amino acids. Written as DNA, the CDR3 is TGTGCCAGCAGCCAACTACCAGGGCTGAATGGCTACACCTTC. Translating it yields CASSQLPGLNGYTF. The whole variable domain, filled in from reference TRBV16 and TRBJ1-2, reads GEEVAQTPKHLVRGEGQKAKLYCAPIKGHSYVFWYQQVLKNEFKFLISFQNENVFDETGMPKERFSAKCLPNSPCSLEIQATKLEDSAVYFCASSQLPGLNGYTFGSGTRLTVV.

The rearrangement joins TRBV7-9 to TRBJ1-5; no definite D call. Trimming took 5 bases from V and 5 from J, leaving 13 bases between them. Germline lookup yields CDR1 SEHNR and CDR2 FQNEAQ (reference sequence). This CDR3 is 14 amino acids long. Here the CDR3 DNA reads TGTGCCAGCAGCCCCCTCATGGAGGATCAGCCCCAGCATTTT. It encodes CASSPLMEDQPQHF.

CDR3 residues: CASRTSSFNTGELFF. The CDR3 DNA is TGTGCCAGCAGAACCTCATCTTTCAACACCGGGGAGCTGTTTTTT. J is TRBJ2-2 and V is TRBV6-5; D uncertain. The CDR3 loop spans 15 amino acids. From germline, CDR1 is MNHEY and CDR2 SVGAGI. V lost 6 bases to trimming and J lost 2 bases, with 13 bases between them.